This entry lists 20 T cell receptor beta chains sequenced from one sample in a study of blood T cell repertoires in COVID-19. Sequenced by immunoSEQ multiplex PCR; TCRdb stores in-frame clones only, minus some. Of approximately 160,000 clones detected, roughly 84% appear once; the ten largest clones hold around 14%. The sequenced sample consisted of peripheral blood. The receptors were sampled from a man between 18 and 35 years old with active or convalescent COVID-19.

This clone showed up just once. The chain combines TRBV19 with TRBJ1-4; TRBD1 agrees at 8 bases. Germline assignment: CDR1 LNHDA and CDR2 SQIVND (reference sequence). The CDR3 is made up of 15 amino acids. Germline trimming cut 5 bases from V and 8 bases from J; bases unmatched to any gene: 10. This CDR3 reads CASSSQGAWKEKLFF. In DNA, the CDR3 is TGTGCCAGTAGTTCCCAGGGGGCTTGGAAGGAAAAACTGTTTTTT.

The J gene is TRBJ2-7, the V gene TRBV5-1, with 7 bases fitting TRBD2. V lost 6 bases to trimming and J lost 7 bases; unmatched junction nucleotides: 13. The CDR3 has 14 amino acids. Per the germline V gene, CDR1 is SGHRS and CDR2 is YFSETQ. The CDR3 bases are TGCGCCAGCATGTTGGGAGGGCCCATGGGGGAGCAGTACTTC. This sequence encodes CASMLGGPMGEQYF.

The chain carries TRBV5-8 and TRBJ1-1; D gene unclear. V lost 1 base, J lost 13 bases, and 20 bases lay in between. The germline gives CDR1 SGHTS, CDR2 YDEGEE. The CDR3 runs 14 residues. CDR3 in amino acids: CASSLRSLDYGVFF. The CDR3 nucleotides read TGTGCCAGCAGCTTGCGTAGTCTCGACTACGGAGTTTTCTTT.

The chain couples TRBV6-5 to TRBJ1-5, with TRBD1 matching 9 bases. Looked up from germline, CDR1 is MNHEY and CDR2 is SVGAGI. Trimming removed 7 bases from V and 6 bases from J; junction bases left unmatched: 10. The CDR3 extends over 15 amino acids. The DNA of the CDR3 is TGTGCCAGCACCTTGACAGGGGGAGGCGGTCAGCCCCAGCATTTT. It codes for CASTLTGGGGQPQHF.

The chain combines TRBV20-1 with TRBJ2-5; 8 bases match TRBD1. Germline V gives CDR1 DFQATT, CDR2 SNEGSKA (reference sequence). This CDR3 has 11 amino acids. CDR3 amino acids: CGGQDQETQYF. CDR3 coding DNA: TGCGGGGGACAGGACCAAGAGACCCAGTACTTC.

The CDR3 nucleotides are TGTGCCAGCAGACCCCGGGACAGGGGTTATGGCTACACCTTC. It is translated as CASRPRDRGYGYTF. This chain links TRBV2 with TRBJ1-2, with 10 bases matching TRBD1. CDR3 length: 14 residues. Germline CDR1 is SNHLY and CDR2 is FYNNEI. Unmatched junction bases numbered 6, after V lost 6 bases and J lost 5 bases.

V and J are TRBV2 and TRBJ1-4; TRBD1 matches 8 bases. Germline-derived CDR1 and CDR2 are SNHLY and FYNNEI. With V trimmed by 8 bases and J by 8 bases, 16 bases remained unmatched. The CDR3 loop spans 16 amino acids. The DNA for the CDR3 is TGTGCCAGCCAAAAAGGCGGGCAGGGGGCAGGGGAAAAACTGTTTTTT. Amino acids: CASQKGGQGAGEKLFF.

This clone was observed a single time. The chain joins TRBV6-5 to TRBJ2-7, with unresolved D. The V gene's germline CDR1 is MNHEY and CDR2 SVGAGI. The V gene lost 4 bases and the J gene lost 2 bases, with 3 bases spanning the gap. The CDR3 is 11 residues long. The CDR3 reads CASSSAYEQYF. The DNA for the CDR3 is TGTGCCAGCAGTTCGGCCTACGAGCAGTACTTC.

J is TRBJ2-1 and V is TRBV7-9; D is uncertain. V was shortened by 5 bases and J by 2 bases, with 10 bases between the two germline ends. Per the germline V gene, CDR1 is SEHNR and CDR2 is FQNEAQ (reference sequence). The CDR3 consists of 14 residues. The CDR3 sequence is CASSEARPYNEQFF. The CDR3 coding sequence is TGTGCCAGCAGCGAGGCTCGACCCTACAATGAGCAGTTCTTC.

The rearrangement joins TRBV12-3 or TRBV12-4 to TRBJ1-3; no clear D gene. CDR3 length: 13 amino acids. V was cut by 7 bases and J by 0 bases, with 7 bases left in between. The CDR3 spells CASTTGSGNTIYF. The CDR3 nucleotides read TGTGCCAGCACCACGGGCTCTGGAAACACCATATATTTT.

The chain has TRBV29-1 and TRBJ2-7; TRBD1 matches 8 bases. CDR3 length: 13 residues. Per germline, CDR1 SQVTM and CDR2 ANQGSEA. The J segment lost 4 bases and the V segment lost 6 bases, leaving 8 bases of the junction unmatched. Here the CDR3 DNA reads TGCAGCGTGTGGACAGGGAAGAAATACGAGCAGTACTTC. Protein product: CSVWTGKKYEQYF.

As DNA, the CDR3 is TGTGCCAGCAGCAAAAGAGCGGGGGGGCTCTCAGAGACCCAGTACTTC. Amino acid sequence: CASSKRAGGLSETQYF. The chain carries TRBV3-1 (or the pseudogene TRBV3-2) and TRBJ2-5; 10 positions agree with TRBD2. Germline V gene lookup returns CDR1 LGHDT and CDR2 YNNKEL (reference sequence). V lost 5 bases, J lost 4 bases, and 10 bases stayed unmatched. The CDR3 has 16 residues.

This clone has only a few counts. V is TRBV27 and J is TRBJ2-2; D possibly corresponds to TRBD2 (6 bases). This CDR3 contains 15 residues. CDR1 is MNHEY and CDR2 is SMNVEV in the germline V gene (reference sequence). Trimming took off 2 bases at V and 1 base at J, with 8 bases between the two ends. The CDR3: CASSLAGKNTGELFF. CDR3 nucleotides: TGTGCCAGCAGTTTAGCGGGAAAGAACACCGGGGAGCTGTTTTTT.

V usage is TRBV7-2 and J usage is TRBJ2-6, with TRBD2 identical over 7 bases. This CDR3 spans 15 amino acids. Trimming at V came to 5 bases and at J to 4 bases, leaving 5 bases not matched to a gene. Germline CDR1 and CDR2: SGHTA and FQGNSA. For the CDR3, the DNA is TGTGCCAGCAGCGGCGGGGGTGGAGGGGCCAACGTCCTGACTTTC. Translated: CASSGGGGGANVLTF.

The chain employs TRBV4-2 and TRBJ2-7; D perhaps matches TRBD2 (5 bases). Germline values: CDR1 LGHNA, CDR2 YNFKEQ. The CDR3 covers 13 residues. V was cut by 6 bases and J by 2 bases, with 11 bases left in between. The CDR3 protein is CASRGGGAYEQYF. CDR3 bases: TGTGCCAGCAGAGGAGGTGGCGCCTACGAGCAGTACTTC.

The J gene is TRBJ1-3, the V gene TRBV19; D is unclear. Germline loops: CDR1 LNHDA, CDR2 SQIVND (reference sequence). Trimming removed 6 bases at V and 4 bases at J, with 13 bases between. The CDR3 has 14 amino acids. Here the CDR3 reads CASSPSGAGNTIYF. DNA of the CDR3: TGTGCCAGTAGCCCCTCGGGAGCGGGAAACACCATATATTTT.

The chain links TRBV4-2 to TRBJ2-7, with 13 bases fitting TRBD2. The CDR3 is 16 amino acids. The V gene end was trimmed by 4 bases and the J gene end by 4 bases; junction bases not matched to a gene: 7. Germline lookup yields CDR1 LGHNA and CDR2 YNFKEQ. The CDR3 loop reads CASSRRVLAGGYEQYF. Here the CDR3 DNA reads TGTGCCAGCAGCCGGAGGGTACTAGCGGGGGGGTACGAGCAGTACTTC.

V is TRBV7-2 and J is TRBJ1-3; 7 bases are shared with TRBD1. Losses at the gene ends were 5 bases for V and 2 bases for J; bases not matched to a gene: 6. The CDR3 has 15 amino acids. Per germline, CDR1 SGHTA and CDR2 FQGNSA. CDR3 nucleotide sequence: TGTGCCAGCAGCCCCTCAGGGGGAACTGGAAACACCATATATTTT. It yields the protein CASSPSGGTGNTIYF.

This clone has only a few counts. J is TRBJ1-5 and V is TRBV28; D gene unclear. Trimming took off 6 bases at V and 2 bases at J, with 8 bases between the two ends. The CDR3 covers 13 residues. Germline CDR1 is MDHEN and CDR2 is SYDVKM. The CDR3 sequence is CASSPAGNQPQHF. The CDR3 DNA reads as TGTGCCAGCAGCCCCGCGGGCAATCAGCCCCAGCATTTT.

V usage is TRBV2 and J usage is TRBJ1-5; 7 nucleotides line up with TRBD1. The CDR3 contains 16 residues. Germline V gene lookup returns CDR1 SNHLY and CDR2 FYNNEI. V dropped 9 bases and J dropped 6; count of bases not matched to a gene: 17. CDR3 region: CASQDLGFQGGQPQHF. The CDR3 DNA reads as TGTGCCAGTCAAGATCTCGGTTTTCAGGGGGGTCAGCCCCAGCATTTT.